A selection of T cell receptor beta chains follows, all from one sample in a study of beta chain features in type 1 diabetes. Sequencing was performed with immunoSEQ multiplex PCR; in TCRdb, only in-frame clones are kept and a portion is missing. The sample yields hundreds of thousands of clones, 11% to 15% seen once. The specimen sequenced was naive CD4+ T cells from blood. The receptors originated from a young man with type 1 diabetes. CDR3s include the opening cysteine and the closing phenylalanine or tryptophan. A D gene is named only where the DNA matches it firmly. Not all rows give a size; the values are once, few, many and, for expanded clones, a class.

cdr3_aa: CASSTGLARYEQYF; cdr3_nt: TGTGCCAGCAGTACGGGACTAGCGAGATACGAGCAGTACTTC; j_call: TRBJ2-7; d_call: TRBD2; v_call: TRBV6-5; clone_size: few
cdr3_aa: CATWTATNEKLFF; cdr3_nt: TGTGCCACCTGGACAGCAACTAATGAAAAACTGTTTTTT; j_call: TRBJ1-4; d_call: NA; v_call: TRBV6-1; clone_size: NA
cdr3_aa: CASSFRRENQPQHF; cdr3_nt: TGTGCCAGCAGCTTTCGACGGGAGAATCAGCCCCAGCATTTT; j_call: TRBJ1-5; d_call: NA; v_call: TRBV5-6; clone_size: few
cdr3_aa: CASSLKRGVYNEQFF; cdr3_nt: TGTGCCAGCAGTCTCAAGCGGGGAGTATACAATGAGCAGTTCTTC; j_call: TRBJ2-1; d_call: TRBD2; v_call: TRBV4-2; clone_size: NA
cdr3_aa: CASSGGRYNEQFF; cdr3_nt: TGTGCCAGCAGCGGGGGAAGATACAATGAGCAGTTCTTC; j_call: TRBJ2-1; d_call: NA; v_call: TRBV2; clone_size: few
cdr3_aa: CASSAGSYNEQFF; cdr3_nt: TGCGCCAGCTCTGCCGGGTCTTACAATGAGCAGTTCTTC; j_call: TRBJ2-1; d_call: NA; v_call: TRBV5-1; clone_size: NA
cdr3_aa: CASSPSTSFQTQYF; cdr3_nt: TGTGCCAGCAGTCCATCAACTAGTTTTCAGACCCAGTACTTC; j_call: TRBJ2-5; d_call: NA; v_call: TRBV2; clone_size: NA
cdr3_aa: CASSYRTPPRGGVSSYEQYF; cdr3_nt: TGTGCCAGCAGTTACCGAACACCGCCTCGCGGGGGGGTTAGCTCCTACGAGCAGTACTTC; j_call: TRBJ2-7; d_call: TRBD2; v_call: TRBV28; clone_size: NA
cdr3_aa: CASSPQGTDTQYF; cdr3_nt: TGTGCCAGCAGCCCCCAGGGGACAGATACGCAGTATTTT; j_call: TRBJ2-3; d_call: NA; v_call: TRBV7-9; clone_size: NA
cdr3_aa: CAWREPWGSPYEQYF; cdr3_nt: TGTGCCTGGAGAGAACCTTGGGGGTCCCCCTACGAGCAGTACTTC; j_call: TRBJ2-7; d_call: NA; v_call: TRBV30; clone_size: few
cdr3_aa: CASRAGESETQYF; cdr3_nt: TGTGCCAGCCGGGCGGGAGAGTCAGAGACCCAGTACTTC; j_call: TRBJ2-5; d_call: TRBD2; v_call: TRBV19; clone_size: NA
cdr3_aa: CASSLRGRVDQPQHF; cdr3_nt: TGTGCCAGCTCCCTACGTGGCAGGGTTGACCAGCCCCAGCATTTT; j_call: TRBJ1-5; d_call: NA; v_call: TRBV18; clone_size: NA